This T cell receptor beta chain was retrieved from a study of T cells in Graves' hyperthyroidism and ophthalmopathy. It was RNA transcripts that yielded the amplified TCR beta CDR3 regions. TCR CDR3 regions were first amplified by RT-PCR with HTBI primers. TCRdb re-called the multiplex PCR reads through MiXCR, storing one row per CDR3 protein. This sample carries fewer than 500,000 distinct CDR3 sequences, roughly 13% of them seen once, and the ten largest clones take 20% to 25%. Hyperthyroidism patients were newly diagnosed, had disease duration under 2 months, and were aged 18 to 65 years. Diagnoses used clinical symptoms, serum thyroxine and TRAb, thyroid ultrasound and orbital computed tomography. Ahead of any ophthalmopathy symptoms, the blood sample was obtained at the first diagnosis of hyperthyroidism. This clonotype was picked up many times. Germline trimming cut 2 bases from V and 4 bases from J; bases unmatched to any gene: 4. CDR3 length: 15 amino acids. CDR1 LGHDT and CDR2 YNNKEL come from the germline V gene (reference sequence).

The chain uses TRBV3-1 and TRBJ2-7; TRBD1 matches 11 bases. This sequence originates from a man aged 25 to 40 with Graves' hyperthyroidism that later progressed to Graves' ophthalmopathy. The material sequenced was blood. CDR3 nucleotide sequence: TGTGCCAGCAGCCAACCCGGGACAGGGGGGTACGAGCAGTACTTC. Its protein product is CASSQPGTGGYEQYF.